A single sample gave rise to the 16 T cell receptor beta chains below, sequenced in a study of cytomegalovirus exposure and HLA in healthy donors. The study ran its PCR with 60 Vbeta and 13 Jbeta primers. Here immunoSEQ multiplex PCR was the method, and the copy in TCRdb shows in-frame clones only, minus some. The data show roughly 140,000 clones, more than 70% seen once. Sequencing used PBMCs. These receptors were collected from a woman between 40 and 50 years old in good health and CMV-seronegative.

The chain has TRBV30 and TRBJ2-3, with 11 bases fitting TRBD2. Germline CDR1 and CDR2: GTSNPN and SVGIG (reference sequence). This CDR3 has 17 residues. J lost 5 bases, V lost 0 bases, and 10 bases had no gene match. DNA of the CDR3: TGTGCCTGGAGTGTGTCCCGGACTAGCGGGTGGGTAGATACGCAGTATTTT. Protein product: CAWSVSRTSGWVDTQYF. The full variable domain, completed using reference TRBV30 and TRBJ2-3, is SQTIHQWPATLVQPVGSPLSLECTVEGTSNPNLYWYRQAAGRGLQLLFYSVGIGQISSEVPQNLSASRPQDRQFILSSKKLLLSDSGFYLCAWSVSRTSGWVDTQYFGPGTRLTVL.

This chain uses TRBV21-1 with TRBJ2-6; the DNA was not used to check the table's D call, TRBD2. TRBV21-1 is given as a pseudogene. This CDR3 spans 17 amino acids. The CDR3 bases are TGTGCCAGCAGCAAAGAAATGGAGCGGACTGGGGCCAACGTCCTGACTTTC. This encodes CASSKEMERTGANVLTF.

V gene TRBV18 combines with J gene TRBJ2-1; 10 nucleotides align to TRBD2. CDR3 length: 18 residues. V dropped 4 bases and J dropped 6; count of bases not matched to a gene: 15. Germline loops: CDR1 KGHSH, CDR2 LQKENI. CDR3 bases: TGTGCCAGCTCACTCTTTAGCACTAGCGGGAAGGATAGCAATGAGCAGTTCTTC. Translated, it gives CASSLFSTSGKDSNEQFF.

This clone was counted a few times. This sample includes further DNA sequences coding for the same CDR3. The chain carries TRBV5-1 and TRBJ1-2; D is ambiguous. CDR3 length: 13 amino acids. The germline V and J ends were trimmed by 4 bases and 4 bases, with 11 bases remaining between them. In germline, CDR1 is SGHRS, CDR2 YFSETQ. CDR3 bases: TGCGCCAGCAGCCCTCTTGAGTCCTATGGCTACACCTTC. Protein sequence: CASSPLESYGYTF. Drawing the rest from reference TRBV5-1 and TRBJ1-2, the complete variable domain is KAGVTQTPRYLIKTRGQQVTLSCSPISGHRSVSWYQQTPGQGLQFLFEYFSETQRNKGNFPGRFSGRQFSNSRSEMNVSTLELGDSALYLCASSPLESYGYTFGSGTRLTVV.

The V call is TRBV5-6, the J call TRBJ2-3; D possibly corresponds to TRBD2 (6 bases). V gave up 1 base and J gave up 3 bases, with 12 bases separating them. The CDR3 has 15 residues. The V gene's germline CDR1 is SGHDT and CDR2 YYEEEE. CDR3 loop: CASSLPGVATDTQYF. The CDR3 nucleotides read TGTGCCAGCAGCTTGCCGGGGGTTGCGACAGATACGCAGTATTTT.

The chain employs TRBV6-4 and TRBJ2-3; 11 bases fit TRBD2. The germline V gene has CDR1 MRHNA and CDR2 SNTAGT. After removal of 4 bases from V and 3 bases from J, the junction contained 3 bases not matched to a gene. This CDR3 has 15 amino acids. The chain's CDR3 is CASSVSGGATDTQYF. DNA of the CDR3: TGTGCCAGCAGTGTTAGCGGGGGGGCAACAGATACGCAGTATTTT.

The CDR3 DNA sequence: TGTGCCAGCAGCGGACCGGGACAGGGAGAGACCCAGTACTTC. Amino acids: CASSGPGQGETQYF. The chain carries TRBV11-2 and TRBJ2-5, with 9 bases matching TRBD1. Germline CDR1 SGHAT, CDR2 FQNNGV. This CDR3 contains 14 residues. V lost 5 bases and J lost 4; bases outside the gene matches: 5.

This clone showed up just a few times. The chain links TRBV7-2 to TRBJ1-2, with D possibly matching TRBD1 (6 bases). The CDR3 sequence is 14 residues long. Trimming shortened V by 5 bases and J by 8 bases, and 18 bases separated the two germline ends. Germline V CDR1 and CDR2: SGHTA, FQGNSA. The CDR3 coding sequence is TGTGCCAGCAGCCGGGACTTGGGGGGGCTGGGCTACACCTTC. Translating it yields CASSRDLGGLGYTF.

The chain links TRBV18 to TRBJ2-2, with 8 bases identical to TRBD1. The CDR3 is 13 amino acids. Germline CDR1 KGHSH, CDR2 LQKENI. V dropped 3 bases and J dropped 6; count of bases not matched to a gene: 0. CDR3: CASSPDRAGELFF. For the CDR3, the DNA is TGTGCCAGCTCACCGGACAGGGCCGGGGAGCTGTTTTTT.

The chain uses TRBV28 and TRBJ1-2; TRBD1 matches at 8 bases. The CDR3 covers 14 residues. The V gene end was trimmed by 5 bases and the J gene end by 4 bases; junction bases not matched to a gene: 6. CDR1 MDHEN and CDR2 SYDVKM come from the germline V gene. CDR3 coding DNA: TGTGCCAGCAGTCTTACAGGGGGATTCTATGGCTACACCTTC. Translation gives CASSLTGGFYGYTF.

CDR3 nucleotides: TGCAGCGTCGGACGGACTTCTGAAAAACTGTTTTTT. This translates into CSVGRTSEKLFF. The chain is built from TRBV29-1 and TRBJ1-4; D ambiguous. Germline CDR1 reads SQVTM; CDR2 reads ANQGSEA. Trimming took off 6 bases at V and 7 bases at J, with 12 bases between the two ends. The CDR3 runs 12 residues.

This clone was seen a single time. The rearrangement links TRBV13 to TRBJ1-2; 9 nucleotides line up with TRBD1. CDR3 size: 16 residues. CDR1 is PRHDT and CDR2 is FYEKMQ in the germline V gene (reference sequence). The V and J ends lost 6 bases and 3 bases, in that order; junction bases with no gene match: 11. The CDR3 nucleotides read TGTGCCAGCAGTTTTTGGGGACAGGGTATGGACTATGGCTACACCTTC. Its translation is CASSFWGQGMDYGYTF.

V usage is TRBV9 and J usage is TRBJ2-3; the D gene is possibly TRBD2 (6 bases). Trimming removed 0 bases from V and 3 bases from J, with 14 bases in between. This CDR3 contains 16 residues. In germline, CDR1 is SGDLS, CDR2 YYNGEE. The CDR3 sequence is CASSVGAGLGTDTQYF. CDR3 coding DNA: TGTGCCAGCAGCGTAGGGGCGGGGCTGGGGACAGATACGCAGTATTTT.

The gene calls are TRBV9 and TRBJ1-1; no definite D call. Germline values: CDR1 SGDLS, CDR2 YYNGEE. The CDR3 loop spans 13 amino acids. Trimming left V 3 bases short and J 2 bases short, with 8 bases between. Here the CDR3 reads CASSATGNTEAFF. CDR3 nucleotide sequence: TGTGCCAGCAGCGCGACGGGTAACACTGAAGCTTTCTTT.

This chain links TRBV7-9 with TRBJ2-3; D gene ambiguous. V was trimmed by 3 bases and J by 2 bases, leaving 9 bases between them. Per the germline V gene, CDR1 is SEHNR and CDR2 is FQNEAQ (reference sequence). The CDR3 is made up of 14 amino acids. The CDR3 protein is CASSFRPTTDTQYF. The CDR3 nucleotides read TGTGCCAGCAGCTTCAGGCCAACCACAGATACGCAGTATTTT.

The chain recombines TRBV30 with TRBJ1-5; D is perhaps TRBD1 (6 bases). The CDR3 has 15 amino acids. Trimming shortened V by 0 bases and J by 7 bases, and 16 bases separated the two germline ends. Per germline, CDR1 GTSNPN and CDR2 SVGIG (reference sequence). This CDR3 reads CAWSVRGLRWQPQHF. The CDR3 DNA follows: TGTGCCTGGAGTGTTAGGGGGTTGCGTTGGCAGCCCCAGCATTTT.